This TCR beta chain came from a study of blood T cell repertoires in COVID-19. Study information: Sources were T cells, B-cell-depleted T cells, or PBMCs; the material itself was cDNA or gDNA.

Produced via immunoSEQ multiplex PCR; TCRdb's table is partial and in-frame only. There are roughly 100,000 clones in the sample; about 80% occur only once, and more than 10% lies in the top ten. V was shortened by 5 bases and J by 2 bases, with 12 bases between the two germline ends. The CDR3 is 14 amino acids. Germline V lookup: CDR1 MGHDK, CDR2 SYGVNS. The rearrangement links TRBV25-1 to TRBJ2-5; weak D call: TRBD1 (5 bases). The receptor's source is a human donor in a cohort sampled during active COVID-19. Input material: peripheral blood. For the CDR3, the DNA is TGTGCCAGCAGTATATCTCGACAGCAAGAGACCCAGTACTTC. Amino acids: CASSISRQQETQYF. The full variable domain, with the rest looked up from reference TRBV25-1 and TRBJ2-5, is EADIYQTPRYLVIGTGKKITLECSQTMGHDKMYWYQQDPGMELHLIHYSYGVNSTEKGDLSSESTVSRIRTEHFPLTLESARPSHTSQYLCASSISRQQETQYFGPGTRLLVL.